The rows below give T cell receptor beta chains drawn from one sample of a study of multiple sclerosis patients with progressive multifocal leukoencephalopathy. Sequenced by immunoSEQ multiplex PCR; TCRdb stores in-frame clones only, minus some. This sample carries 25,000 to 35,000 clones, about nine tenths of them seen once, and the ten largest clones take approximately 1.4%. The input for sequencing was PBMCs, taken from a patient treated with natalizumab. The receptor set was obtained from a human donor with multiple sclerosis. The CDR3 runs from the conserved cysteine through the conserved F or W. The order of the fields is clone size, CDR3 length, D gene, J gene, V gene, CDR3 DNA, CDR3 protein. A D gene is named only where the DNA matches it firmly. Size is omitted from some rows. Given values are once, few, many or a class for expanded clones.

>NA|14|NA|TRBJ1-5|TRBV27
TGTGCCAGCAGTTTAGTCGGGGTAGGTCAGCCCCAGCATTTT
CASSLVGVGQPQHF
>NA|14|NA|TRBJ1-4|TRBV7-9
TGTGCCAGCAGCGGGCCGCCCTCTAATGAAAAACTGTTTTTT
CASSGPPSNEKLFF
>NA|14|TRBD1|TRBJ1-1|TRBV18
TGTGCCAGCTCCCGGGACAGGGCGGACGCTGAAGCTTTCTTT
CASSRDRADAEAFF
>NA|15|NA|TRBJ1-2|TRBV19
TGTGCCAGTAGTACGTTTCCAGCGACAAGCTATGGCTACACCTTC
CASSTFPATSYGYTF
>NA|15|TRBD1|TRBJ1-3|TRBV2
TGTGCCAGCAGCGGACAGGGGTTGGCAGGAAACACCATATATTTT
CASSGQGLAGNTIYF
>NA|15|TRBD2|TRBJ2-1|TRBV11-3
TGTGCCAGCAGCTTAAGCGGGGGTTCCTACAATGAGCAGTTCTTC
CASSLSGGSYNEQFF
>NA|15|NA|TRBJ2-7|TRBV6-1
TGTGCCAGCAGTGCTCAGGAGCAGGGGAAATACGAGCAGTACTTC
CASSAQEQGKYEQYF
>NA|16|TRBD1|TRBJ1-1|TRBV7-9
TGTGCCAGCAGCCCACGACAGGGGCACGGGAACACTGAAGCTTTCTTT
CASSPRQGHGNTEAFF
>NA|15|NA|TRBJ2-6|TRBV7-9
TGTGCCAGCAGCCAGAGCAGCTCTGGGGCCAACGTCCTGACTTTC
CASSQSSSGANVLTF
>NA|13|NA|TRBJ2-2|TRBV7-2
TGTGCCAGCAGCTTACTCCGATCCGGGGAGCTGTTTTTT
CASSLLRSGELFF
>NA|18|NA|TRBJ2-7|TRBV1
TGCACCAGCAGCCAAGATCAGTTTTTTCGTCTAGCGGATGGCGAGCAGTACTTC
CTSSQDQFFRLADGEQYF
>NA|15|TRBD1|TRBJ1-2|TRBV5-4
TGTGCCAGCAGCTCGAGACAGGGGCCAGGATCGGGCTACACCTTC
CASSSRQGPGSGYTF
>NA|15|NA|TRBJ2-1|TRBV4-2
TGTGCCAGCAGCCAAGATCGATTGAGTGGCAATGAGCAGTTCTTC
CASSQDRLSGNEQFF
>NA|15|TRBD2|TRBJ2-1|TRBV7-2
TGTGCCAGCAGCGCTTATACTAGCGGAGCCCTTGAGCAGTTCTTC
CASSAYTSGALEQFF
>once|15|NA|TRBJ2-7|TRBV5-4
TGTGCCAGCAGCAAATCAGACAGGCTCTCCTACGAGCAGTACTTC
CASSKSDRLSYEQYF
>NA|11|NA|TRBJ2-7|TRBV20-1
TGCAGTGCTACCTCCCCCGGCGAGCAGTACTTC
CSATSPGEQYF
>NA|14|NA|TRBJ2-7|TRBV23-1
TGCGCCAGCACTACTACCGGGCCTTTCTACGAGCAGTACTTC
CASTTTGPFYEQYF
>NA|13|NA|TRBJ1-1|TRBV27
TGTGCCAGCAGCCCGACGAGGAACACTGAAGCTTTCTTT
CASSPTRNTEAFF
>NA|13|NA|TRBJ1-1|TRBV7-8
TGTGCCAGCAGAGGACAGTTGAACACTGAAGCTTTCTTT
CASRGQLNTEAFF
>NA|15|NA|TRBJ1-5|TRBV6-1
TGTGCCAGCAGTGGAGGGGGAAGAGGCAATCAGCCCCAGCATTTT
CASSGGGRGNQPQHF
>NA|15|TRBD2|TRBJ2-1|TRBV30
TGTGCCTCTCGGGTGCTAGCGGGTTACTACAATGAGCAGTTCTTC
CASRVLAGYYNEQFF
>NA|15|NA|TRBJ1-4|TRBV4-3
TGCGCCAGCAGCCAGGGAGGACACTCTAATGAAAAACTGTTTTTT
CASSQGGHSNEKLFF
>NA|16|NA|TRBJ1-1|TRBV5-5
TGTGCCAGCAGCTTGACCCCAACAGGTGCTAACACTGAAGCTTTCTTT
CASSLTPTGANTEAFF
>once|16|NA|TRBJ2-1|TRBV5-4
TGTGCCAGCAGCTTGCCGGGTTTTAGCTCCTACAATGAGCAGTTCTTC
CASSLPGFSSYNEQFF
>NA|14|NA|TRBJ1-2|TRBV7-2
TGTGCCAGCAGCCCCCTAGGGGGTGTCTATGGCTACACCTTC
CASSPLGGVYGYTF
>NA|17|TRBD2|TRBJ2-7|TRBV5-8
TGTGCCAGCAGCCGACTTCTTTCTAGCGGGAGGGCCTACGAGCAGTACTTC
CASSRLLSSGRAYEQYF
>NA|14|NA|TRBJ1-5|TRBV7-8
TGTGCCAGCAGCTTAGGGGGCAGGGATCAGCCCCAGCATTTT
CASSLGGRDQPQHF
>NA|17|TRBD1|TRBJ1-5|TRBV30
TGTGCCTGGAGGCCTAATAGAGGGGACAGGGGGGGTCAGCCCCAGCATTTT
CAWRPNRGDRGGQPQHF
>NA|14|NA|TRBJ1-4|TRBV28
TGTGCCAGCAGTTTATCCCAGACTAATGAAAAACTGTTTTTT
CASSLSQTNEKLFF
>NA|15|TRBD2|TRBJ2-7|TRBV7-2
TGTGCCAGCAGCCTAGCGGGAGTGACGACCTACGAGCAGTACTTC
CASSLAGVTTYEQYF
>NA|14|TRBD2|TRBJ2-7|TRBV6-6
TGTGCCAGCAGTACTAGCGGGAGTAGCTACGAGCAGTACTTC
CASSTSGSSYEQYF
>NA|15|NA|TRBJ2-4|TRBV13
TGTGCCAGCGGCTTAGGGACAGCGGGCAAAAACATTCAGTACTTC
CASGLGTAGKNIQYF
>NA|13|TRBD2|TRBJ2-7|TRBV29-1
TGCAGCGTTGGACTAGCGGGCTCCTACGAGCAGTACTTC
CSVGLAGSYEQYF
>once|13|NA|TRBJ2-1|TRBV28
TGTGCCACCGTCCAAAGCTCCTACAATGAGCAGTTCTTC
CATVQSSYNEQFF
>once|15|TRBD2|TRBJ2-1|TRBV5-1
TGCGCCAGCAGGACGACTAGCGGGAGTAAAAATGAGCAGTTCTTC
CASRTTSGSKNEQFF
>NA|17|NA|TRBJ2-2|TRBV4-3
TGCGCCAGCAGCCAGGATACGGGGGACAAGGTCACCGGGGAGCTGTTTTTT
CASSQDTGDKVTGELFF
>NA|13|TRBD1|TRBJ1-2|TRBV19
TGTGCCAGTAGTTTGGTTGACAGGGTTGGCTACACCTTC
CASSLVDRVGYTF
>NA|17|TRBD1|TRBJ1-1|TRBV6-1
TGTGCCAGCAGTGAATTGGGGACAGGGAAGATGAACACTGAAGCTTTCTTT
CASSELGTGKMNTEAFF
>NA|15|NA|TRBJ1-2|TRBV11-2
TGTGCCAGCAGACCCGAGGTGGCAGGGTCTTATGGCTACACCTTC
CASRPEVAGSYGYTF
>NA|13|NA|TRBJ2-6|TRBV28
TGTGCCAGCAGTAACTCTGGGGCCAACGTCCTGACTTTC
CASSNSGANVLTF